The 12 T cell receptor beta chains below all came from one sample that was sequenced in a study of T cells in Graves' hyperthyroidism and ophthalmopathy. Using RNA transcripts as the source, TCR beta CDR3 regions were amplified. The HTBI primer set was used in a first-round RT-PCR of the TCR CDR3. MiXCR, applied by TCRdb to the multiplex PCR reads, yields one record per CDR3 protein. The sample lists approximately 370,000 distinct CDR3 sequences, about 17% occurring once. The specimen was blood. These receptors originate from a woman aged 25 to 39 with Graves' hyperthyroidism that later progressed to Graves' ophthalmopathy.

V and J are TRBV5-8 and TRBJ2-7; D may correspond to TRBD1 or TRBD2 (7 bases each). The CDR3 is 18 amino acids. Looked up from germline, CDR1 is SGHTS and CDR2 is YDEGEE. Trimming removed 3 bases at V and 1 base at J, with 23 bases between. The CDR3 DNA reads as TGTGCCAGCAGCTCCCGAATACCCACAGGGGAGGGATCCTACGAGCAGTACTTC. Its translation is CASSSRIPTGEGSYEQYF.

Worth noting for this clonotype: This may be a read error, as it is one base from a much larger clone. This rearrangement joins TRBV5-1 to TRBJ2-1; D is undetermined. Germline CDR1 SGHRS, CDR2 YFSETQ. This CDR3 region has 13 residues. The CDR3 protein is CAGSLSADNEQFF. In nucleotides, the CDR3 is TGCGCCGGCAGCTTGAGCGCGGACAATGAGCAGTTCTTC.

This clonotype was observed many times. The chain carries TRBV28 and TRBJ2-7; the D call may be TRBD1 or TRBD2 (6 bases each). CDR1 and CDR2 (germline): MDHEN, SYDVKM. V was trimmed by 8 bases and J by 7 bases, leaving 21 bases between them. The CDR3 is 14 amino acids. In DNA, the CDR3 is TGTGCCAGCTTCACTAGGGGGGCGAGGACGGAGCAGTACTTC. Translating gives CASFTRGARTEQYF.

This clonotype has a handful of counts. CDR3 DNA sequence: TGTGCCAGCAGTTACGTTCGCACTAGGGCCTATAGCACAGATACGCAGTATTTT. This translates into CASSYVRTRAYSTDTQYF. This rearrangement joins TRBV6-2 or TRBV6-3 to TRBJ2-3; D is possibly TRBD2 (5 bases). The V gene lost 2 bases and the J gene lost 0 bases, with 18 bases spanning the gap. Germline CDR1 reads MNHEY; CDR2 reads SVGEGT. The CDR3 is 18 amino acids.

This clonotype was seen many times. The CDR3 is CSVLAGGSYEQYF. The CDR3 DNA reads TGCAGCGTCCTAGCGGGGGGCTCCTACGAGCAGTACTTC. The V and J genes are TRBV29-1 and TRBJ2-7; 11 bases align to TRBD2. This CDR3 has 13 amino acids. Germline V CDR1 and CDR2: SQVTM, ANQGSEA. V lost 6 bases, J lost 0 bases, and 1 base stayed unmatched.

At least ten counts were recorded for this clonotype. This sequence joins TRBV7-2 and TRBJ1-3; TRBD1 is a possible D gene (6 bases). Germline-derived CDR1 and CDR2 are SGHTA and FQGNSA. This CDR3 has 19 residues. The germline V and J ends were trimmed by 0 bases and 0 bases, with 18 bases remaining between them. The CDR3 bases are TGTGCCAGCAGCTTAGCACTACTCGGGGGGGCTGTCTCTGGAAACACCATATATTTT. This codes for CASSLALLGGAVSGNTIYF.

This clonotype has at least ten counts. V is TRBV18 and J is TRBJ1-1, with D perhaps TRBD1 (5 bases). With 5 bases removed from V and 5 bases from J, the gap between germline ends came to 12 bases. CDR1 KGHSH and CDR2 LQKENI come from the germline V gene. The CDR3 totals 13 residues. The CDR3 is CASSSGAGTEAFF. For the CDR3, the DNA is TGTGCCAGCTCATCGGGAGCAGGGACTGAAGCTTTCTTT.

The V gene is TRBV6-1, the J gene TRBJ2-7, with D unclear. The V and J ends lost 8 bases and 3 bases respectively, with 17 bases between them. Germline CDR1 is MNHNS and CDR2 is SASEGT. The CDR3 contains 14 residues. The CDR3 coding sequence is TGTGCCAGCCGCCCCGACGGTCAGGTCTACGAGCAGTACTTC. Translation: CASRPDGQVYEQYF.

In this sample, this clonotype turned up many times. This chain links TRBV7-2 with TRBJ1-1; D not certain. The germline V gene encodes CDR1 SGHTA and CDR2 FQGNSA. CDR3 length: 13 amino acids. Between the trimmed V and J ends, which lost 5 bases and 4 bases, there was a span of 11 bases. The CDR3 sequence: CASSPSLVTEAFF. The CDR3 region has the DNA TGTGCCAGCAGCCCATCCTTAGTCACTGAAGCTTTCTTT.

This sequence joins TRBV2 and TRBJ1-2; unclear D gene. Trimming removed 4 bases at V and 0 bases at J, with 12 bases between. The CDR3 totals 15 residues. Germline lookup yields CDR1 SNHLY and CDR2 FYNNEI. The CDR3 region has the DNA TGTGCCAGCAGTGTAACGGTGAAGACTAACTATGGCTACACCTTC. Translated, it gives CASSVTVKTNYGYTF. Combining the CDR3 with reference TRBV2 and TRBJ1-2 gives the whole variable domain EPEVTQTPSHQVTQMGQEVILRCVPISNHLYFYWYRQILGQKVEFLVSFYNNEISEKSEIFDDQFSVERPDGSNFTLKIRSTKLEDSAMYFCASSVTVKTNYGYTFGSGTRLTVV.

V and J are TRBV4-1 and TRBJ1-2; D unclear. V shed 1 base and J shed 6 bases, with 9 bases lying between them. Germline assignment: CDR1 MGHRA and CDR2 YSYEKL. The CDR3 length is 13 residues. The CDR3, as DNA: TGCGCCAGCAGCCAAGCGACGGCGCATGGCTACACCTTC. Translation: CASSQATAHGYTF.

This clonotype was counted at least ten times. The V gene is TRBV11-3, the J gene TRBJ2-1; the match to TRBD2 covers 13 bases. Looked up from germline, CDR1 is SGHNT and CDR2 is YENEEA. The CDR3 contains 18 residues. The V and J ends lost 1 base and 9 bases, in that order; junction bases with no gene match: 12. CDR3 protein: CASSLGGLAGPRLGEQFF. CDR3 DNA sequence: TGTGCCAGCAGCTTAGGGGGACTAGCGGGGCCTAGGCTCGGTGAGCAGTTCTTC.